This entry features one T cell receptor beta chain sequence. Its antigen is not identified. Sample-barcoded 5' priming and a J-beta primer mix drove a second PCR of 7 to 11 cycles. TCRdb analysed the 5' RACE reads with MiXCR anew, one entry per CDR3 protein. The table lists around 1.1 million distinct CDR3 sequences, 30% to 40% of them singletons, with about 12% in the top ten. The data originate from a study of blood T cells in healthy people across ages. Study-wide results and caveats: TCR beta diversity tracked closely with naive T cell percentage.

Each donor supplied 8 to 10 milliliters of peripheral blood. Extracted total RNA amounted to at least 5.5 micrograms for each sample. Sequenced sample: blood. This TCR was sampled from a man aged 18 to 29 in good health.

The CDR3 DNA follows: TGCGCCAGCAGCCTTGGACAGGCGGTCGTCACTTTCTTT. Translating it yields CASSLGQAVVTFF. The chain combines TRBV4-1 with TRBJ1-1; 7 nucleotides align to TRBD1. The V gene end was trimmed by 4 bases and the J gene end by 12 bases; junction bases not matched to a gene: 11. Germline loops: CDR1 MGHRA, CDR2 YSYEKL. The CDR3 contains 13 residues.